This T cell receptor (beta chain) derives from a study of T cells in Graves' hyperthyroidism and ophthalmopathy. Broader study findings: Ophthalmopathy was told apart from stable hyperthyroidism by a 13 V-J model. Blood samples included most of the expanded thyroid clonotypes exceeding 0.001.

Amplified regions were TCR beta CDR3 sequences from RNA transcripts. The TCR CDR3 was amplified in a first-round RT-PCR using the HTBI primer set. TCRdb reanalysed the multiplex PCR reads using MiXCR and keeps one entry per CDR3 protein. The sample consists of about 600,000 distinct CDR3 sequences, 16% of them appearing once. Trimming cost V 3 bases and J 5 bases, with 16 bases left between them. The CDR3 loop spans 15 amino acids. Germline values: CDR1 MGHDK, CDR2 SYGVNS. Turning to this clonotype: What it recognizes is unknown.

Orbital computed tomography and thyroid ultrasound, together with serum TRAb and thyroxine and clinical symptoms, were used for diagnoses. This chain links TRBV25-1 with TRBJ2-5, with D possibly TRBD2 on 6 matching bases. This receptor was identified in a woman in her forties with Graves' ophthalmopathy. Sequencing was done on a sample of blood. The CDR3 nucleotides are TGTGCCAGCAGTGATGTCGGGAGTATGATTGAGACCCAGTACTTC. Amino acid sequence: CASSDVGSMIETQYF.